Shown below are 27 T cell receptor beta chains from a single sample sequenced in a study of T cell responses to AZD1222 COVID-19 vaccine. The table came from immunoSEQ multiplex PCR; TCRdb's copy has only in-frame clones and leaves some out. The sample shows roughly 130,000 clones, 91% of them seen only once. The sample here was peripheral blood, taken on day 0 of AZD1222 vaccination. All receptors come from an adult in good health.

The chain is built from TRBV7-2 and TRBJ1-3; TRBD1 is a possible D gene (5 bases). V was clipped by 8 bases and J by 4 bases, with 15 bases between them. This CDR3 is 14 amino acids long. Germline V gene lookup returns CDR1 SGHTA and CDR2 FQGNSA. CDR3 sequence reads: CASGRGSGGNTIYF. CDR3 DNA sequence: TGTGCCAGCGGGCGGGGGAGCGGAGGAAACACCATATATTTT.

CDR3 DNA sequence: TGTGCCAGTAGTCAGGGGTATTCACCCCTCCACTTT. Translation: CASSQGYSPLHF. The V gene is TRBV19, the J gene TRBJ1-6, with a possible D match to TRBD1 (6 bases). Trimming pared 5 bases from V and 8 bases from J, leaving 7 bases between. The CDR3 is made up of 12 amino acids. Per the germline V gene, CDR1 is LNHDA and CDR2 is SQIVND (reference sequence).

This rearrangement joins TRBV20-1 to TRBJ2-7; TRBD1 aligns across 10 bases. The CDR3 is 16 amino acids. The ends lost 3 bases at V and 6 bases at J; junction bases unmatched: 14. CDR1 and CDR2 (germline): DFQATT, SNEGSKA (reference sequence). Here the CDR3 DNA reads TGCAGTGCTAGTATTCGGGACAGGGGCCTACTTGGCGAGCAGTACTTC. It encodes CSASIRDRGLLGEQYF.

This clone appeared a single time. The J gene is TRBJ1-2, the V gene TRBV6-4, with 8 bases identical to TRBD1. Germline trimming cut 8 bases from V and 8 bases from J; bases unmatched to any gene: 7. CDR3 length: 12 amino acids. Germline V gene sequence: CDR1 MRHNA, CDR2 SNTAGT. This chain's CDR3 is CASQTGVGGYTF. The DNA of the CDR3 is TGTGCCAGCCAGACAGGGGTCGGAGGCTACACCTTC.

The chain has TRBV16 and TRBJ2-5; possible D gene TRBD1, 5 bases. CDR1 KGHSY and CDR2 FQNENV come from the germline V gene. The CDR3 sequence is 16 residues long. The V end lost 1 base, the J end lost 3 bases, and 15 bases lay between the germline ends. This CDR3 is CASSQYGRVPKETQYF. In DNA, the CDR3 is TGTGCCAGCAGCCAATACGGCAGGGTCCCCAAAGAGACCCAGTACTTC.

The chain employs TRBV7-9 and TRBJ2-5, with D perhaps TRBD2 (6 bases). CDR3 length: 13 amino acids. Germline assignment: CDR1 SEHNR and CDR2 FQNEAQ (reference sequence). Deletions cut 6 bases from V and 4 bases from J, with 12 bases between. Here the CDR3 reads CASRAGTLETQYF. The CDR3 DNA is TGTGCCAGCAGGGCCGGGACTCTAGAGACCCAGTACTTC.

The V gene is TRBV30, the J gene TRBJ1-3; possible D gene TRBD1, 5 bases. CDR3 length: 16 amino acids. Trimming removed 2 bases from V and 0 bases from J, with 14 bases in between. CDR1 is GTSNPN, CDR2 SVGIG, per germline (reference sequence). CDR3 loop: CAWSSPGLRSGNTIYF. CDR3 coding DNA: TGTGCCTGGAGTTCACCGGGACTACGCTCTGGAAACACCATATATTTT.

This chain connects TRBV29-1 to TRBJ1-2; D might be TRBD1 (6 bases). The germline CDR1 and CDR2 sequences are SQVTM and ANQGSEA. CDR3 length: 14 residues. V shed 6 bases and J shed 3 bases, with 17 bases lying between them. Written as DNA, the CDR3 is TGCAGCGTCCCCCTGAGGGGGACTGACTATGGCTACACCTTC. Translation: CSVPLRGTDYGYTF.

The rearrangement links TRBV10-2 to TRBJ1-2; a possible D gene is TRBD1 (5 bases). The CDR3 covers 15 residues. In germline, CDR1 is WSHSY, CDR2 SAAADI. V lost 0 bases and J 4 bases, leaving 12 bases between the germline ends. In DNA, the CDR3 is TGCGCCAGCAGTGAGTCACCAGGGTGGGCCTATGGCTACACCTTC. It translates to CASSESPGWAYGYTF.

V and J are TRBV19 and TRBJ1-2; D is ambiguous. The CDR3 has 15 amino acids. V was shortened by 3 bases and J by 8 bases, with 19 bases between the two germline ends. CDR1 and CDR2 (germline): LNHDA, SQIVND (reference sequence). This CDR3 is CASSIPIHTSGGYTF. Here the CDR3 DNA reads TGTGCCAGTAGTATTCCAATCCACACCTCGGGAGGCTACACCTTC.

This sequence joins TRBV2 and TRBJ1-5, with a weak D call TRBD1 (5 bases). Trimming shortened V by 6 bases and J by 7 bases, and 13 bases separated the two germline ends. CDR3 length equals 13 residues. CDR1 is SNHLY and CDR2 is FYNNEI in the germline V gene. CDR3 residues: CASSLGTAQPQHF. As DNA, the CDR3 is TGTGCCAGCAGCCTCGGGACGGCCCAGCCCCAGCATTTT.

The rearrangement links TRBV6-2 or TRBV6-3 to TRBJ1-5, with 10 bases aligning to TRBD1. CDR1 and CDR2 from the germline V gene are MNHEY and SVGEGT. V trimming: 2 bases; J trimming: 3 bases; junction bases outside the gene matches: 1. This CDR3 comprises 15 residues. The chain's CDR3 is CASSYGTGANQPQHF. Written as DNA, the CDR3 is TGTGCCAGCAGTTACGGGACAGGGGCCAATCAGCCCCAGCATTTT.

The chain couples TRBV4-1 to TRBJ2-3, with D hard to call. The ends were cut back, 1 base at V and 4 bases at J, with 9 bases in the middle. This CDR3 spans 14 amino acids. The germline CDR1 and CDR2 sequences are MGHRA and YSYEKL. The chain's CDR3 is CASSQGARSDTQYF. The CDR3 bases are TGCGCCAGCAGCCAAGGGGCCAGATCAGATACGCAGTATTTT.

This chain connects TRBV5-1 to TRBJ2-7; D call uncertain. The V end lost 0 bases, the J end lost 4 bases, and 11 bases lay between the germline ends. Germline assignment: CDR1 SGHRS and CDR2 YFSETQ. This CDR3 has 14 amino acids. This chain's CDR3 is CASSLGSLAYEQYF. In DNA, the CDR3 is TGCGCCAGCAGCTTGGGATCCCTCGCGTACGAGCAGTACTTC.

This CDR3 reads CASSLNWRTDTQYF. DNA for the CDR3: TGTGCCAGCAGTTTAAACTGGCGAACAGATACGCAGTATTTT. The gene calls are TRBV27 and TRBJ2-3; D remains ambiguous. This CDR3 region has 14 residues. The germline V gene encodes CDR1 MNHEY and CDR2 SMNVEV (reference sequence). Trimming cost V 2 bases and J 3 bases, with 9 bases left between them.

The chain has TRBV5-1 and TRBJ2-5; D unclear. V was cut by 1 base and J by 1 base, with 17 bases left in between. This CDR3 has 17 residues. Germline V gene lookup returns CDR1 SGHRS and CDR2 YFSETQ. This chain's CDR3 is CASSLSGSSSFQETQYF. The DNA of the CDR3 is TGCGCCAGCAGCTTGTCGGGCAGCTCCTCTTTCCAAGAGACCCAGTACTTC.

This clone has just one count. The chain recombines TRBV4-2 with TRBJ2-2, with D uncertain. V lost 0 bases and J lost 7, with 12 bases in between. CDR3 length: 15 amino acids. Germline CDR1 reads LGHNA; CDR2 reads YNFKEQ. The CDR3 DNA reads as TGTGCCAGCAGCCAAGAAGGTGCCGGATACGGGGAGCTGTTTTTT. Amino acids: CASSQEGAGYGELFF.

The chain combines TRBV21-1 with TRBJ2-4. TRBV21-1 is shown as a pseudogene. This CDR3 has 16 residues. The CDR3 nucleotides read TGTGCCAGCAGCAAAGCACGGATCTTAGCCAAAAACATTCAGTACTTC. It codes for CASSKARILAKNIQYF.

The chain uses TRBV10-1 and TRBJ2-2; the D gene is possibly TRBD2 (5 bases). The germline V gene has CDR1 WNHNN and CDR2 SYGVQD (reference sequence). The CDR3 is 14 amino acids. V lost 5 bases to trimming and J lost 6 bases, with 13 bases between them. The CDR3 reads CASSPSGSSGELFF. CDR3 coding DNA: TGCGCCAGCAGTCCCTCGGGGTCCTCCGGGGAGCTGTTTTTT.

J is TRBJ2-7 and V is TRBV15; no clear D. The CDR3 contains 15 residues. V was clipped by 0 bases and J by 0 bases, with 9 bases between them. Germline loops: CDR1 LNHNV, CDR2 YYDKDF (reference sequence). The CDR3 region has the DNA TGTGCCACCAGCAGAGATAAGGCCGGCTCCTACGAGCAGTACTTC. This sequence encodes CATSRDKAGSYEQYF.

The chain links TRBV2 to TRBJ2-5; a possible D gene is TRBD2 (6 bases). CDR3 length: 14 residues. Per the germline V gene, CDR1 is SNHLY and CDR2 is FYNNEI. V was shortened by 6 bases and J by 2 bases, with 13 bases between the two germline ends. CDR3: CASRRVADQETQYF. In DNA form, the CDR3 reads TGTGCCAGCAGGAGGGTAGCGGATCAAGAGACCCAGTACTTC.

The chain carries TRBV2 and TRBJ2-5; TRBD2 matches at 12 bases. Germline lookup yields CDR1 SNHLY and CDR2 FYNNEI. V trimming: 6 bases; J trimming: 5 bases; junction bases outside the gene matches: 7. The CDR3 runs to 15 residues. CDR3 coding DNA: TGTGCCAGCAGGACTAGCGGGAGTTCACTCGAGACCCAGTACTTC. This sequence encodes CASRTSGSSLETQYF. The full variable domain, completed using reference TRBV2 and TRBJ2-5, is EPEVTQTPSHQVTQMGQEVILRCVPISNHLYFYWYRQILGQKVEFLVSFYNNEISEKSEIFDDQFSVERPDGSNFTLKIRSTKLEDSAMYFCASRTSGSSLETQYFGPGTRLLVL.

V is TRBV2 and J is TRBJ2-7; D not certain. The V end lost 8 bases, the J end lost 2 bases, and 10 bases lay between the germline ends. This CDR3 is built from 12 residues. Germline V gene sequence: CDR1 SNHLY, CDR2 FYNNEI. The CDR3 region is CASFGRAYEQYF. CDR3 in DNA: TGTGCCAGCTTCGGACGGGCCTACGAGCAGTACTTC. The full variable domain, in which reference TRBV2 and TRBJ2-7 provide the parts outside the CDR3, is EPEVTQTPSHQVTQMGQEVILRCVPISNHLYFYWYRQILGQKVEFLVSFYNNEISEKSEIFDDQFSVERPDGSNFTLKIRSTKLEDSAMYFCASFGRAYEQYFGPGTRLTVT.

The rearrangement joins TRBV10-3 to TRBJ2-7; 9 nucleotides line up with TRBD1. Germline V CDR1 and CDR2: ENHRY, SYGVKD. V trimming: 11 bases; J trimming: 5 bases; junction bases outside the gene matches: 10. The CDR3 length is 13 residues. The CDR3 DNA reads as TGTGCCTCCCTGCCACAGGGGGCTAACGAGCAGTACTTC. Translating it yields CASLPQGANEQYF.

V is TRBV29-1 and J is TRBJ2-5; weak D call: TRBD2 (6 bases). There are 15 residues in the CDR3. Germline CDR1 reads SQVTM; CDR2 reads ANQGSEA. Trimming pared 2 bases from V and 1 base from J, leaving 14 bases between. The CDR3 DNA follows: TGCAGCGTTGAAAAGGGACTTGGTGGCCAAGAGACCCAGTACTTC. It encodes CSVEKGLGGQETQYF.

This chain connects TRBV12-5 to TRBJ2-7; 9 bases are a match to TRBD1. The CDR3 is 15 amino acids. Germline V gene data show CDR1 as LGHNT and CDR2 as FRNRAP. With 5 bases clipped from V and 7 bases from J, the junction kept 12 bases outside the gene matches. For the CDR3, the DNA is TGTGCTAGTGGTAAGCCCGGGACAGGGAAGGAGGAGCAGTACTTC. Translated, it gives CASGKPGTGKEEQYF.

This chain joins TRBV10-3 and TRBJ1-1; D unclear. This CDR3 is 14 amino acids long. Germline V gene sequence: CDR1 ENHRY, CDR2 SYGVKD. Trimming left V 2 bases short and J 1 base short, with 8 bases between. CDR3 region: CAISETLENTEAFF. DNA for the CDR3: TGTGCCATCAGTGAGACCCTGGAGAACACTGAAGCTTTCTTT.